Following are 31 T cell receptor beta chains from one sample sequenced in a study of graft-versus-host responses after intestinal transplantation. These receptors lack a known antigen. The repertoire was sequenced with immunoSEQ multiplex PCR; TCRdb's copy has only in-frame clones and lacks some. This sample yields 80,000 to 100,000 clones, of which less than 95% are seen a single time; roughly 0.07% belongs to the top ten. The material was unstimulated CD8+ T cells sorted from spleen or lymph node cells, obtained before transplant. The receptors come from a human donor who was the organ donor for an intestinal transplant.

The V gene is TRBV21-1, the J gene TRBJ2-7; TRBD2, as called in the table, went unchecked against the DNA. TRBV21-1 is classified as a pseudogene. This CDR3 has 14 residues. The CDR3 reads CASNTAGGRYEQYF. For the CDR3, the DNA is TGTGCCAGCAATACAGCGGGGGGCCGTTACGAGCAGTACTTC.

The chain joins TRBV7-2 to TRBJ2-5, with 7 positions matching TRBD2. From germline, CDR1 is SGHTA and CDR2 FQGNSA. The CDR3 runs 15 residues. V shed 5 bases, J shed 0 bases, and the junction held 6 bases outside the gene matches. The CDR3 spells CASSDYSGYQETQYF. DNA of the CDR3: TGTGCCAGCAGCGACTATAGCGGGTACCAAGAGACCCAGTACTTC. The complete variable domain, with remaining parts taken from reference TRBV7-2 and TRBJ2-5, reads GAGVSQSPSNKVTEKGKDVELRCDPISGHTALYWYRQSLGQGLEFLIYFQGNSAPDKSGLPSDRFSAERTGGSVSTLTIQRTQQEDSAVYLCASSDYSGYQETQYFGPGTRLLVL.

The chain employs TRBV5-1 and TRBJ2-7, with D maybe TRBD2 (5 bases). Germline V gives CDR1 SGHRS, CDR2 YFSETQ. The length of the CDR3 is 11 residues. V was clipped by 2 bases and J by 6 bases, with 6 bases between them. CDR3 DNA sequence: TGCGCCAGCAGCTTCCGGGGCGAGCAGTACTTC. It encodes CASSFRGEQYF.

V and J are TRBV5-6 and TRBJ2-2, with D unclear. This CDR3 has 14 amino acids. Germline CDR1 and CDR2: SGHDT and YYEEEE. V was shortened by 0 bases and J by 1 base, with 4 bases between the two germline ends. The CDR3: CASSLGQNTGELFF. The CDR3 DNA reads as TGTGCCAGCAGCTTGGGACAGAACACCGGGGAGCTGTTTTTT. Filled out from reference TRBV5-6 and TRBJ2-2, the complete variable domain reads DAGVTQSPTHLIKTRGQQVTLRCSPKSGHDTVSWYQQALGQGPQFIFQYYEEEERQRGNFPDRFSGHQFPNYSSELNVNALLLGDSALYLCASSLGQNTGELFFGEGSRLTVL.

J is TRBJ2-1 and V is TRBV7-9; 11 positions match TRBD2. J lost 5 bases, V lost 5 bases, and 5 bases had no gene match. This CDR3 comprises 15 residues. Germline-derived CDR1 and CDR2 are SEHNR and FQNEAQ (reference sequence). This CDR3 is CASSTRLAGNNEQFF. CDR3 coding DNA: TGTGCCAGCAGCACCCGACTAGCGGGGAACAATGAGCAGTTCTTC.

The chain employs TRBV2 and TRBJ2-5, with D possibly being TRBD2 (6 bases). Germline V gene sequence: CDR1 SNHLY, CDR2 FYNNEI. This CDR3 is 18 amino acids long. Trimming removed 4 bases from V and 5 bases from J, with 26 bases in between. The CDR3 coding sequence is TGTGCCAGCAGTGGCGGCGGGGAAAAACCTAATCAGTTCGAGACCCAGTACTTC. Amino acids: CASSGGGEKPNQFETQYF.

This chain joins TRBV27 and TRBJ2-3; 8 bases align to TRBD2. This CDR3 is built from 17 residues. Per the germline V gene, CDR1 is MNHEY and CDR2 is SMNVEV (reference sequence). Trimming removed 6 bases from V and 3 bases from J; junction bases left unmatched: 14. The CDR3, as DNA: TGTGCCAGCAGCCTCGGGGGGGGGAGGTTGAGTACAGATACGCAGTATTTT. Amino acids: CASSLGGGRLSTDTQYF.

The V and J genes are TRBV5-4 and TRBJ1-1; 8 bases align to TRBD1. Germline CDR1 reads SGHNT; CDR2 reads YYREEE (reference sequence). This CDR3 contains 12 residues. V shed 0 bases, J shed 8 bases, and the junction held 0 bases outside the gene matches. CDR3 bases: TGTGCCAGCAGCTTGGGGACAGGGGAAGCTTTCTTT. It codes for CASSLGTGEAFF. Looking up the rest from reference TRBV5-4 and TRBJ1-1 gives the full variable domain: ETGVTQSPTHLIKTRGQQVTLRCSSQSGHNTVSWYQQALGQGPQFIFQYYREEENGRGNFPPRFSGLQFPNYSSELNVNALELDDSALYLCASSLGTGEAFFGQGTRLTVV.

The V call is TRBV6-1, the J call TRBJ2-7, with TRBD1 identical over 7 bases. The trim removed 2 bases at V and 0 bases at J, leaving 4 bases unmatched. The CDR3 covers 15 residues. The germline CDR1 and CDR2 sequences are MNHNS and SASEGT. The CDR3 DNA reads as TGTGCCAGCAGTGAACCCGGGACAGCCTCCTACGAGCAGTACTTC. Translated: CASSEPGTASYEQYF.

CDR3 residues: CASGSWGQGYGETQYF. DNA of the CDR3: TGTGCCAGCGGGTCGTGGGGACAGGGTTATGGAGAGACCCAGTACTTC. The genes are TRBV27 and TRBJ2-5; 9 nucleotides match TRBD1. The V gene end was trimmed by 8 bases and the J gene end by 4 bases; junction bases not matched to a gene: 14. The CDR3 runs 16 residues. Germline values: CDR1 MNHEY, CDR2 SMNVEV (reference sequence).

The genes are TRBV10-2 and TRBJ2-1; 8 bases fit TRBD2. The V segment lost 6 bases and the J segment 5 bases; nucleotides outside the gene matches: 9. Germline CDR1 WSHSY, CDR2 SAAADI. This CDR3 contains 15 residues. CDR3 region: CASRSELAANNEQFF. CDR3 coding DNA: TGCGCCAGCAGGAGCGAACTAGCGGCGAACAATGAGCAGTTCTTC.

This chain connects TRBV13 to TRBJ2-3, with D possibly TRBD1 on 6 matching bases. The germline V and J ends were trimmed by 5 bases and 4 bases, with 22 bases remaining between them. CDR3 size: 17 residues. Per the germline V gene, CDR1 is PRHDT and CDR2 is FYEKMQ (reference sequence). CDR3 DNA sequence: TGTGCCAGCAGCGGGCCCAGGGGCTCTCCCCGATCAGATACGCAGTATTTT. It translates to CASSGPRGSPRSDTQYF.

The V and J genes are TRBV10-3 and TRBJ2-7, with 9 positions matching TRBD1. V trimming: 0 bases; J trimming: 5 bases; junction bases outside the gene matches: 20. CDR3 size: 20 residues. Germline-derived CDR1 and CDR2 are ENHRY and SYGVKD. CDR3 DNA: TGTGCCATCAGTGAGTCTGTGGGGGGCGCCATAAGGACAGGGGAGGACGAGCAGTACTTC. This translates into CAISESVGGAIRTGEDEQYF.

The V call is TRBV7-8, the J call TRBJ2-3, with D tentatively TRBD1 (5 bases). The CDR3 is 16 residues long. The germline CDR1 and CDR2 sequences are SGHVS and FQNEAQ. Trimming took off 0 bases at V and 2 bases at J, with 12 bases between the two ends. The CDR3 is CASSLAYRRHTDTQYF. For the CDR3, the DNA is TGTGCCAGCAGCTTAGCCTACAGGAGACACACAGATACGCAGTATTTT.

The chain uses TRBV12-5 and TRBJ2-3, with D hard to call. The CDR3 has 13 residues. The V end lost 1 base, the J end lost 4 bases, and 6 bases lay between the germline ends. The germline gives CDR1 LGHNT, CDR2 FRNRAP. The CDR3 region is CASGLDFADTQYF. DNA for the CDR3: TGTGCTAGTGGTTTGGATTTCGCAGATACGCAGTATTTT. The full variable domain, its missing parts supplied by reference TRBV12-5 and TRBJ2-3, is DARVTQTPRHKVTEMGQEVTMRCQPILGHNTVFWYRQTMMQGLELLAYFRNRAPLDDSGMPKDRFSAEMPDATLATLKIQPSEPRDSAVYFCASGLDFADTQYFGPGTRLTVL.

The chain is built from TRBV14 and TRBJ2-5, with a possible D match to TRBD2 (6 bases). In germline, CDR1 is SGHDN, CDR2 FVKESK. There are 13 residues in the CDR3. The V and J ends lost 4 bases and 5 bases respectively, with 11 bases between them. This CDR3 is CASSLSGEETQYF. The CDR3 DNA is TGTGCCAGCAGCCTTTCGGGGGAGGAGACCCAGTACTTC.

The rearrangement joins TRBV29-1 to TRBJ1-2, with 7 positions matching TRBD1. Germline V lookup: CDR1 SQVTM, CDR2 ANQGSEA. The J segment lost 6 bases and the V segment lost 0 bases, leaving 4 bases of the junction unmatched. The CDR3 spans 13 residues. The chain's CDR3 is CSVEEGQGDGYTF. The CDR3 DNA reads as TGCAGCGTTGAAGAGGGGCAGGGGGATGGCTACACCTTC. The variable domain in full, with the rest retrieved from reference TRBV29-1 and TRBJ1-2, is SAVISQKPSRDICQRGTSLTIQCQVDSQVTMMFWYRQQPGQSLTLIATANQGSEATYESGFVIDKFPISRPNLTFSTLTVSNMSPEDSSIYLCSVEEGQGDGYTFGSGTRLTVV.

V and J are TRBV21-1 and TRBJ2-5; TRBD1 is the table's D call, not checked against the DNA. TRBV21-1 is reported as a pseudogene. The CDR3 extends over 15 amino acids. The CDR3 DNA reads TGTGCCAGCAGCAAAGACGAACAGGGGAGGGAGACCCAGTACTTC. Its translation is CASSKDEQGRETQYF.

Here the CDR3 reads CASSLGLAGVEQYF. CDR3 in DNA: TGTGCCAGCAGCCTGGGACTAGCGGGGGTCGAGCAGTACTTC. This chain links TRBV13 with TRBJ2-7; 14 bases match TRBD2. The CDR3 runs to 14 residues. After removal of 5 bases from V and 6 bases from J, the junction contained 3 bases not matched to a gene. Germline CDR1 is PRHDT and CDR2 is FYEKMQ (reference sequence).

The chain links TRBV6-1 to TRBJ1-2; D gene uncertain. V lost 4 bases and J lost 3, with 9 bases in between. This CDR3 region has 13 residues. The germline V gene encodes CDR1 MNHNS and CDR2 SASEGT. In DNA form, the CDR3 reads TGTGCCAGCAGTGGTTTGGGAGACTATGGCTACACCTTC. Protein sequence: CASSGLGDYGYTF.

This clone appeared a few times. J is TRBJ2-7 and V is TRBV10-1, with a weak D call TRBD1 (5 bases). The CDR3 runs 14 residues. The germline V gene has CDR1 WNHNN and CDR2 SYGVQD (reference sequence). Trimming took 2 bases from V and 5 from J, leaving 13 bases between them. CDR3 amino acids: CASSEPGNGDEQYF. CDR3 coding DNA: TGCGCCAGCAGTGAGCCAGGGAACGGAGACGAGCAGTACTTC.

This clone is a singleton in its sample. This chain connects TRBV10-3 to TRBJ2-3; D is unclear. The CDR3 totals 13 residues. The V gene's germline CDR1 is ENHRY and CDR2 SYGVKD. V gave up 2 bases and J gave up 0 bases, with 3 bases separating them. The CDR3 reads CAISELSTDTQYF. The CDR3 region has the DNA TGTGCCATCAGTGAGCTTAGCACAGATACGCAGTATTTT.

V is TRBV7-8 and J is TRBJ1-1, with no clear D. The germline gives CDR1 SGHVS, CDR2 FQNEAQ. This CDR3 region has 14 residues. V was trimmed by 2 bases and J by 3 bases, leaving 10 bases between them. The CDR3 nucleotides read TGTGCCAGCAGCTTACAAGACAAGGACACTGAAGCTTTCTTT. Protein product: CASSLQDKDTEAFF.

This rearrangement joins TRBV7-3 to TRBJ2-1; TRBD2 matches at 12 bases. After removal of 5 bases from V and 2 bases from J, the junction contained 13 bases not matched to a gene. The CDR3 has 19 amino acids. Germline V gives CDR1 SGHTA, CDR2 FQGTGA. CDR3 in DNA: TGTGCCAGCAGCCGGCTGACTAGCGGGAGTCCCCCTCCCTACAATGAGCAGTTCTTC. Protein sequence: CASSRLTSGSPPPYNEQFF.

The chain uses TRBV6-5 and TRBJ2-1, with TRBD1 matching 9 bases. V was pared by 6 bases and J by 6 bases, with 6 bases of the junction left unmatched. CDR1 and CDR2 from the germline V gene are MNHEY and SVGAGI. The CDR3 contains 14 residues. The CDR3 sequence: CASSLQGAGNEQFF. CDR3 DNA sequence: TGTGCCAGCAGCCTACAGGGGGCGGGCAATGAGCAGTTCTTC.

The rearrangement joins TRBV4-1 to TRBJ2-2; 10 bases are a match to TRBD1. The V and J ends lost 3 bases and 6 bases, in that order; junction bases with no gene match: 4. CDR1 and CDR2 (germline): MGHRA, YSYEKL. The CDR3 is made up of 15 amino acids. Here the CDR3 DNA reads TGCGCCAGCAGCCACCGACAGGGGGCCTCCGGGGAGCTGTTTTTT. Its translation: CASSHRQGASGELFF.

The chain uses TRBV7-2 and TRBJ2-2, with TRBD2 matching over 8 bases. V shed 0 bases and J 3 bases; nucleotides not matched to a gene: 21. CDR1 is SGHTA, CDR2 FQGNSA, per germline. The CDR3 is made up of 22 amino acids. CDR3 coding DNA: TGTGCCAGCAGCTTAGCCCGCCGGGTTTTTCGAGCGGGAGTTTCAGACACCGGGGAGCTGTTTTTT. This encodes CASSLARRVFRAGVSDTGELFF.

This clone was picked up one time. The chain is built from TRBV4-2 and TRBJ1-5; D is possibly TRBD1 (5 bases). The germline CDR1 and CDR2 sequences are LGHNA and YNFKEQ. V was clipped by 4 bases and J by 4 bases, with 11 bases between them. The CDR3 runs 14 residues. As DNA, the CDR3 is TGTGCCAGCAGCCCCGAAGGGGCAAATCAGCCCCAGCATTTT. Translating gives CASSPEGANQPQHF.

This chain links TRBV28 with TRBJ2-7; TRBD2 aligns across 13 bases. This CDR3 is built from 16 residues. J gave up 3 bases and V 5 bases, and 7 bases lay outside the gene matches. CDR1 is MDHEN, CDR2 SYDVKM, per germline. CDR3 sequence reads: CASSPGTSGIIYEQYF. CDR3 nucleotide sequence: TGTGCCAGCAGTCCCGGGACTAGCGGGATTATCTACGAGCAGTACTTC.

CDR3 nucleotides: TGCAGCGTTCGATCCGGGACAGGGGAGAAACTGTTTTTT. Its protein product is CSVRSGTGEKLFF. The chain links TRBV29-1 to TRBJ1-4, with 10 bases fitting TRBD1. The germline gives CDR1 SQVTM, CDR2 ANQGSEA. V dropped 5 bases and J dropped 11; count of bases not matched to a gene: 8. This CDR3 has 13 residues.

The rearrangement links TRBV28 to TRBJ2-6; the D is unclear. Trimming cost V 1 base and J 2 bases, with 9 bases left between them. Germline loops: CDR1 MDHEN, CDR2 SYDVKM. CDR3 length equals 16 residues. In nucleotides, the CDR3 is TGTGCCAGCAGTTTATCGAAGAGTGCTGGGGCCAACGTCCTGACTTTC. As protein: CASSLSKSAGANVLTF.